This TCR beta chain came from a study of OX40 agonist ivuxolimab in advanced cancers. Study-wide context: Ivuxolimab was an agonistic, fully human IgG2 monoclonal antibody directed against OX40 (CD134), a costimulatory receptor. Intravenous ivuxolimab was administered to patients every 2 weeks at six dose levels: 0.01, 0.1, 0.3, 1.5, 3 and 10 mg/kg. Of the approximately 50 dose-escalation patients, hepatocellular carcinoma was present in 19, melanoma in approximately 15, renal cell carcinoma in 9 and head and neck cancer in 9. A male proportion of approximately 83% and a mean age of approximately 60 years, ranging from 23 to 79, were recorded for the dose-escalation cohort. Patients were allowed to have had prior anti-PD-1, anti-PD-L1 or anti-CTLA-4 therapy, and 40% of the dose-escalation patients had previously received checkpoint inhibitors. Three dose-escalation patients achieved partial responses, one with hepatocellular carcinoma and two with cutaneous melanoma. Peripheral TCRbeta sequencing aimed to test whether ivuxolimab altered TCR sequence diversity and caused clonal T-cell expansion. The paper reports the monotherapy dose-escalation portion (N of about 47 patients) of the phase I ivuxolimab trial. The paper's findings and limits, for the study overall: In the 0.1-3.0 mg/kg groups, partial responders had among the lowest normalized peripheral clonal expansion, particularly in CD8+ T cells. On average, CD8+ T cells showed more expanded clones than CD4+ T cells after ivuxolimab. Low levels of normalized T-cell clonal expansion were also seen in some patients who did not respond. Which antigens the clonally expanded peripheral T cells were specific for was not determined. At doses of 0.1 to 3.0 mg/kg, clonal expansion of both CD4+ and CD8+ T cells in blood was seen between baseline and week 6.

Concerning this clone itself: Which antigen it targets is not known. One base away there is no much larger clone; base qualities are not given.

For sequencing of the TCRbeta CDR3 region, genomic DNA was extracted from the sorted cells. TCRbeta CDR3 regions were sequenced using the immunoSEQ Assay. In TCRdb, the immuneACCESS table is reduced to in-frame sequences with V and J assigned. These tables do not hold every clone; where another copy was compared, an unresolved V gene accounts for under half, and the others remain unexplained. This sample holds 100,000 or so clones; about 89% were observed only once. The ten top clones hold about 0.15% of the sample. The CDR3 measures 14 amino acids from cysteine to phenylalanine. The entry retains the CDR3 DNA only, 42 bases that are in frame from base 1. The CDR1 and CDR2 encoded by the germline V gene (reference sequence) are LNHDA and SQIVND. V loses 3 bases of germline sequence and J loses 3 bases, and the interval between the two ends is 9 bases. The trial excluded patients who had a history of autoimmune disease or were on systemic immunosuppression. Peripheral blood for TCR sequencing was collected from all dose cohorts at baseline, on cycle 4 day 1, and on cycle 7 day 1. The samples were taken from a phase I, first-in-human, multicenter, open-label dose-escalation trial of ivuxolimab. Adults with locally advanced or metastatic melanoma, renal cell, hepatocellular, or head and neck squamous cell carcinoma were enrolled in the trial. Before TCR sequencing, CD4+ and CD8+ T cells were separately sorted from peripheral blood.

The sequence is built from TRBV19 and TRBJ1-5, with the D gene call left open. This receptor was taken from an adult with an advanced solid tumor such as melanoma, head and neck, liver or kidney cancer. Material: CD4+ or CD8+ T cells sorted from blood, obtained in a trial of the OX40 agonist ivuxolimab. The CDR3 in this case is CASSMTSLNQPQHF. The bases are TGTGCCAGTAGTATGACCAGTCTCAATCAGCCCCAGCATTTT.